In this sample, the clone carrying this T cell receptor (beta chain) turned up a few times. The source of the sample is a study of OX40 agonist ivuxolimab in advanced cancers. Study details: Dose-escalation patients suffered from hepatocellular carcinoma, melanoma, renal cell or head and neck cancer.

TCRdb's copy holds only in-frame clones and misses some; the assay was immunoSEQ multiplex PCR. The profile shows under 45,000 clones, about 81% of them singletons. The CDR3 is made up of 13 amino acids. The junction had 6 bases not matched to a gene; V was cut back by 7 bases and J by 7 bases. From germline, CDR1 is MGHDK and CDR2 SYGVNS. The rearrangement links TRBV25-1 to TRBJ1-5; TRBD1 aligns across 8 bases. The TCR was taken from an adult with an advanced solid tumor such as melanoma, head and neck, liver or kidney cancer. The material sequenced was CD4+ or CD8+ T cells sorted from blood, taken in a trial of the OX40 agonist ivuxolimab. CDR3 residues: CASTGTGGQPQHF. CDR3 coding DNA: TGTGCCAGCACAGGGACAGGTGGACAGCCCCAGCATTTT. Looking up the rest from reference TRBV25-1 and TRBJ1-5 gives the full variable domain: EADIYQTPRYLVIGTGKKITLECSQTMGHDKMYWYQQDPGMELHLIHYSYGVNSTEKGDLSSESTVSRIRTEHFPLTLESARPSHTSQYLCASTGTGGQPQHFGDGTRLSIL.